These 14 T cell receptor beta chains were sequenced from one sample in a study of cytomegalovirus exposure and HLA in healthy donors. Both 60 Vbeta primers and 13 Jbeta primers went into the PCR. Assay used: immunoSEQ multiplex PCR; TCRdb lists only in-frame clones, some missing. Seen here are roughly 98,000 clones, over 75% observed once, and the top ten hold roughly 3%. The sample taken for sequencing was PBMCs. The source is a man aged 40-50 years in good health and CMV-seronegative.

This clone appeared a few times. The chain has TRBV11-3 and TRBJ2-3; D is unresolved. Germline V gene data show CDR1 as SGHNT and CDR2 as YENEEA. Trimming took 4 bases from V and 4 from J, leaving 3 bases between them. The CDR3 runs to 11 residues. CDR3 sequence reads: CASSSSDTQYF. In DNA, the CDR3 is TGTGCCAGCAGCTCGTCAGATACGCAGTATTTT.

The rearrangement links TRBV10-1 to TRBJ2-3, with a possible D match to TRBD2 (6 bases). Trimming cost V 5 bases and J 3 bases, with 12 bases left between them. The CDR3 totals 14 residues. Germline V gene data show CDR1 as WNHNN and CDR2 as SYGVQD (reference sequence). Here the CDR3 DNA reads TGCGCCAGCAGTCCCCGGGGGAAGACAGATACGCAGTATTTT. Translated, it gives CASSPRGKTDTQYF.

V gene TRBV5-1 combines with J gene TRBJ1-2; a weak D match, TRBD1 (5 bases). The CDR3 length is 13 residues. Germline V gene sequence: CDR1 SGHRS, CDR2 YFSETQ. The V gene lost 0 bases and the J gene lost 7 bases, with 10 bases spanning the gap. Written as DNA, the CDR3 is TGCGCCAGCAGCTTGGCCGAAGGGGCTGGCTACACCTTC. Translation: CASSLAEGAGYTF.

In its sample, this clone was seen a few times. The V and J genes are TRBV7-9 and TRBJ2-7; D is possibly TRBD1 (5 bases). V was cut by 5 bases and J by 0 bases, with 14 bases left in between. This CDR3 is 15 amino acids long. From germline, CDR1 is SEHNR and CDR2 FQNEAQ (reference sequence). The CDR3 coding sequence is TGTGCCAGCAGCCCCCTAGGGGCTTTCTCCTACGAGCAGTACTTC. This gives the protein CASSPLGAFSYEQYF.

This sequence joins TRBV5-6 and TRBJ1-5, with 9 bases identical to TRBD1. The CDR3 has 18 amino acids. The germline CDR1 and CDR2 sequences are SGHDT and YYEEEE. Trimming removed 4 bases from V and 0 bases from J; junction bases left unmatched: 11. The CDR3 region has the DNA TGTGCCAGCAGCGATTCGGGACAGGGCTCCTATAGCAATCAGCCCCAGCATTTT. This codes for CASSDSGQGSYSNQPQHF.

The chain has TRBV18 and TRBJ2-5; D not resolved. The CDR3 covers 13 residues. The germline CDR1 and CDR2 sequences are KGHSH and LQKENI. The V gene lost 0 bases and the J gene lost 5 bases, with 7 bases spanning the gap. The CDR3 nucleotides read TGTGCCAGCTCACCACCCGGCAGGGAGACCCAGTACTTC. Protein sequence: CASSPPGRETQYF. Together with reference TRBV18 and TRBJ2-5, the CDR3 gives the full variable domain: NAGVMQNPRHLVRRRGQEARLRCSPMKGHSHVYWYRQLPEEGLKFMVYLQKENIIDESGMPKERFSAEFPKEGPSILRIQQVVRGDSAAYFCASSPPGRETQYFGPGTRLLVL.

This chain uses TRBV5-6 with TRBJ2-7; perhaps TRBD1 as D (7 bases). Trimming shortened V by 3 bases and J by 6 bases, and 19 bases separated the two germline ends. The CDR3 totals 15 residues. Germline V gene lookup returns CDR1 SGHDT and CDR2 YYEEEE. This CDR3 reads CASSWRRQGGVEQYF. CDR3 DNA sequence: TGTGCCAGCAGCTGGAGGCGACAGGGAGGTGTCGAGCAGTACTTC.

The genes are TRBV6-1 and TRBJ2-3; TRBD2 aligns across 7 bases. Trimming took 1 base from V and 4 from J; bases not matched to a gene: 5. The length of the CDR3 is 15 residues. Germline V gene data show CDR1 as MNHNS and CDR2 as SASEGT. The CDR3 sequence: CASSEELARPDTQYF. The DNA of the CDR3 is TGTGCCAGCAGTGAAGAACTAGCGCGCCCAGATACGCAGTATTTT.

The chain has TRBV5-1 and TRBJ1-4; TRBD1 is a possible D gene (6 bases). The CDR3 runs 15 residues. Deletions cut 3 bases from V and 5 bases from J, with 14 bases between. The germline V gene has CDR1 SGHRS and CDR2 YFSETQ. The CDR3 loop is CASSSLGTSNEKLFF. DNA for the CDR3: TGCGCCAGCAGCTCCTTAGGGACATCAAATGAAAAACTGTTTTTT.

Concerning this clone itself: One end of the junction is discordant with germline, which a read error may explain. Other DNA sequences in this sample translate to the same CDR3. The chain uses TRBV9 and TRBJ2-5; TRBD2 matches at 9 bases. The CDR3 consists of 16 residues. Germline CDR1 SGDLS, CDR2 YYNGEE. The CDR3 loop reads CASSVGSGGIQETQYF. The CDR3 DNA reads as TGTGCCAGCAGCGTAGGGAGCGGGGGGATCCAAGAGACTCAGTACTTC.

V usage is TRBV6-6 and J usage is TRBJ1-2; no clear D. CDR3 length: 14 amino acids. Germline assignment: CDR1 MNHNY and CDR2 SVGAGI (reference sequence). Trimming pared 7 bases from V and 2 bases from J, leaving 14 bases between. The CDR3 reads CASTYSYFNYGYTF. The CDR3 nucleotides are TGTGCCAGCACCTACTCGTATTTCAACTATGGCTACACCTTC.

This chain links TRBV2 with TRBJ1-2; 9 nucleotides line up with TRBD1. The CDR3 contains 13 residues. CDR1 and CDR2 (germline): SNHLY, FYNNEI. V was clipped by 4 bases and J by 11 bases; unmatched bases: 8. The CDR3 region has the DNA TGTGCCAGCAGTGGGGGTACAGGGGGCTTGTACACCTTC. This gives the protein CASSGGTGGLYTF.

This chain connects TRBV5-4 to TRBJ2-7, with a weak D call TRBD1 (6 bases). The CDR3 has 14 residues. Trimming stripped 4 bases from V and 4 bases from J, with 15 bases between. Germline lookup yields CDR1 SGHNT and CDR2 YYREEE (reference sequence). CDR3 bases: TGTGCCAGCAGCCCTGGAAACAGGGTATACGAGCAGTACTTC. It encodes CASSPGNRVYEQYF.

The CDR3: CASSPAGVNTEAFF. CDR3 sequence (DNA): TGTGCCAGCTCACCGGCGGGGGTCAACACTGAAGCTTTCTTT. J is TRBJ1-1 and V is TRBV18, with D possibly being TRBD1 (5 bases). The V end lost 3 bases, the J end lost 2 bases, and 10 bases lay between the germline ends. This CDR3 region has 14 residues. Germline values: CDR1 KGHSH, CDR2 LQKENI.